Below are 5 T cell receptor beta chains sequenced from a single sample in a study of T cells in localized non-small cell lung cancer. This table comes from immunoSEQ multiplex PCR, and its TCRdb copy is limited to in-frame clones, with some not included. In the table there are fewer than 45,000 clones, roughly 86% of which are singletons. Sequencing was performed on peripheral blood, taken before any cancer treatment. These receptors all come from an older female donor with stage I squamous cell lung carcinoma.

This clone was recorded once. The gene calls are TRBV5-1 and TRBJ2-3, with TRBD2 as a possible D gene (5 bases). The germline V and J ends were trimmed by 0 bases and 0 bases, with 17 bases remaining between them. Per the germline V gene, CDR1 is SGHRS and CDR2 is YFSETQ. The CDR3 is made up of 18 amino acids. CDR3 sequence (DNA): TGCGCCAGCAGCTTGGAAGGTAGCGCGTCAAAAAGCACAGATACGCAGTATTTT. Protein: CASSLEGSASKSTDTQYF. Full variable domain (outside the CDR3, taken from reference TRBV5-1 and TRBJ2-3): KAGVTQTPRYLIKTRGQQVTLSCSPISGHRSVSWYQQTPGQGLQFLFEYFSETQRNKGNFPGRFSGRQFSNSRSEMNVSTLELGDSALYLCASSLEGSASKSTDTQYFGPGTRLTVL.

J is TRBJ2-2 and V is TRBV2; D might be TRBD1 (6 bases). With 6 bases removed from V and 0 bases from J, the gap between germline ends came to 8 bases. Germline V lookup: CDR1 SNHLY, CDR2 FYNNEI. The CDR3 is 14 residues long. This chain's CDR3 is CASRRTANTGELFF. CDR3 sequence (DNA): TGTGCCAGCAGGAGGACAGCGAACACCGGGGAGCTGTTTTTT.

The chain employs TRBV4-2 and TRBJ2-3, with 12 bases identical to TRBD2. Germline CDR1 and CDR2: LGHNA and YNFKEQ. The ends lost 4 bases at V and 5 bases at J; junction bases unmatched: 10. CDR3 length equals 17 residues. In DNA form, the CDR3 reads TGTGCCAGCAGCCCTACCTCGACTAGCGGGAGTGGAGATACGCAGTATTTT. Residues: CASSPTSTSGSGDTQYF.

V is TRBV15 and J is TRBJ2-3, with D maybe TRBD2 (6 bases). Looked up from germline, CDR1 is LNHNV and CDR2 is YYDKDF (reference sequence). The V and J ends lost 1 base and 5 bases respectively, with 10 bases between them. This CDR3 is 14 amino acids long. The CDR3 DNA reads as TGTGCCACCAGCAGAGCGGGAGTGAAAGATACGCAGTATTTT. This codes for CATSRAGVKDTQYF.

Written as DNA, the CDR3 is TGTGCCAGCAGCGTAGCTAAAAATGGGACTAGCGGGAGAGCAGATACGCAGTATTTT. Protein sequence: CASSVAKNGTSGRADTQYF. This rearrangement joins TRBV9 to TRBJ2-3, with 14 bases that match TRBD2. V lost 0 bases, J lost 4 bases, and 10 bases stayed unmatched. The CDR3 is 19 residues long. Germline V gene lookup returns CDR1 SGDLS and CDR2 YYNGEE. The full variable domain, completed using reference TRBV9 and TRBJ2-3, is DSGVTQTPKHLITATGQRVTLRCSPRSGDLSVYWYQQSLDQGLQFLIQYYNGEERAKGNILERFSAQQFPDLHSELNLSSLELGDSALYFCASSVAKNGTSGRADTQYFGPGTRLTVL.